The sequence of this TCR beta chain was determined in a study of blood T cells in healthy people across ages. Per-sample yields of isolated PBMCs were at least 7 million. The sample holds many counts of this clonotype. One end of the junction fails to match germline, which may point to a read error. CDR3 length: 15 residues. Per germline, CDR1 SGHRS and CDR2 YFSETQ. Primers used in a second PCR of about 7 to 11 cycles were a sample-barcoded 5' primer and a J-beta primer mix. TCRdb ran MiXCR on the 5' RACE reads and lists one entry per CDR3 protein. The sample yields some 890,000 distinct CDR3 sequences, 25% to 30% seen once. This sample also belongs to another study, concerning T cells of mothers and their children.

The sequence derives from a woman aged 40 to 49 in good health. The genes are TRBV5-1 and TRBJ2-3; 8 bases fit TRBD2. Specimen: blood. CDR3 protein: CASSRSGGSTDTQYF. The CDR3 DNA reads TGTGCCAGCAGCAGGTCGGGGGGGAGCACAGATACGCAGTATTTT.